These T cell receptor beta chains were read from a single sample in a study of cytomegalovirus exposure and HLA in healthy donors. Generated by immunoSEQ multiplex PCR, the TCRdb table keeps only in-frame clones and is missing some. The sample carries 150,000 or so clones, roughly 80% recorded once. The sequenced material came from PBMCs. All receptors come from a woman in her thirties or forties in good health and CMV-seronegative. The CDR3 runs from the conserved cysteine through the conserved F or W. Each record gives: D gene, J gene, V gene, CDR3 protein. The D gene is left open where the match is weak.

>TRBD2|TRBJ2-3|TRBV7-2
CASSSPRLAGGADTQYF
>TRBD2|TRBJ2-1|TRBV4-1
CASSQDLFGGGNEQFF
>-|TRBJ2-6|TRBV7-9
CASSLDGAAGANVLTF
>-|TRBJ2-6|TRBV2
CASRVQSTGANVLTF
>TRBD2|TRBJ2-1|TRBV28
CASSLGGGALGEQFF
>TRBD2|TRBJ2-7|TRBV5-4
CASSVTSGGPYEQYF
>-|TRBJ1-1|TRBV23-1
CAGKRVSAFF
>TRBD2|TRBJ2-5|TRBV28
CASAGGLAGGQETQYF
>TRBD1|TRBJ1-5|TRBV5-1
CASSPTGDQPQHF
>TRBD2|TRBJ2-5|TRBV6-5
CASRFPGLAKETQYF
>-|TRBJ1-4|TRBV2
CASRNRDEKLFF
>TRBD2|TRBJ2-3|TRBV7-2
CASSLVAGTYTQYF
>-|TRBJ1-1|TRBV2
CASPRGSEAFF
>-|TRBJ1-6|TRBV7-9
CASSLLRGGNSPLHF